Sequencing of this TCR beta chain was carried out in a study of regulatory T cells in long-lasting Graves disease. At least ten counts were recorded for this clonotype. Through Arm-PCR of CDR3 regions and iRepertoire HTBI primers, TCR beta libraries were built. TCRdb used MiXCR to reprocess the multiplex PCR reads, holding one entry per CDR3 protein. The sample has about 200,000 distinct CDR3 sequences; about 17% are singletons. Germline V gene sequence: CDR1 SGHTA, CDR2 FQGNSA. Trimming removed 1 base from V and 7 bases from J, with 11 bases in between. The CDR3 is made up of 14 amino acids. The time point: newly diagnosed GD, antithyroid drugs for less than 3 months. After RNA was extracted from PBMCs, the TCR library was made from it.

The receptor's source is a female donor with Graves disease. Sequencing was performed on peripheral blood mononuclear cells (PBMCs), taken at new diagnosis, from a patient treated with antithyroid drugs. V gene TRBV7-2 combines with J gene TRBJ1-5; D might be TRBD1 (5 bases). As DNA, the CDR3 is TGTGCCAGCAGCTTAGACGGGACTCGACAGCCCCAGCATTTT. It translates to CASSLDGTRQPQHF.